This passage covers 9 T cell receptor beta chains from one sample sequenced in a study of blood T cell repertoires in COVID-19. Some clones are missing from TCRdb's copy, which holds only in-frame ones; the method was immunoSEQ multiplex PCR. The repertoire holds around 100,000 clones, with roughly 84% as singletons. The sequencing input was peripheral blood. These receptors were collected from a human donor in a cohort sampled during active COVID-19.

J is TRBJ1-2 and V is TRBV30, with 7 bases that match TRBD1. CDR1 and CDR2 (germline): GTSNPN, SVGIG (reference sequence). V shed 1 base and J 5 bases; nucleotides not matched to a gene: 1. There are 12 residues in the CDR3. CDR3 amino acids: CAWSEGQYGYTF. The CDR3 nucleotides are TGTGCCTGGAGTGAGGGACAGTATGGCTACACCTTC. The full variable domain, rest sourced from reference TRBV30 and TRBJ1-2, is SQTIHQWPATLVQPVGSPLSLECTVEGTSNPNLYWYRQAAGRGLQLLFYSVGIGQISSEVPQNLSASRPQDRQFILSSKKLLLSDSGFYLCAWSEGQYGYTFGSGTRLTVV.

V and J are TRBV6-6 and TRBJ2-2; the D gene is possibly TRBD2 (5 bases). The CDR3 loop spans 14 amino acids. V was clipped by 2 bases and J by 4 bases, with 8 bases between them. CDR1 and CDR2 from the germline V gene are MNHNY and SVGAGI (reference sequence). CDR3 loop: CASSYLEGTGELFF. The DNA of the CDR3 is TGTGCCAGCAGTTACCTAGAGGGCACCGGGGAGCTGTTTTTT.

Here the CDR3 DNA reads TGTGCCAGCTCTCAGACTAGCGGGAACAATGAGCAGTTCTTC. The encoded protein is CASSQTSGNNEQFF. The chain employs TRBV3-1 (or the pseudogene TRBV3-2) and TRBJ2-1, with TRBD2 matching 11 bases. CDR1 is LGHDT and CDR2 is YNNKEL in the germline V gene (reference sequence). The ends lost 8 bases at V and 5 bases at J; junction bases unmatched: 5. There are 14 residues in the CDR3.

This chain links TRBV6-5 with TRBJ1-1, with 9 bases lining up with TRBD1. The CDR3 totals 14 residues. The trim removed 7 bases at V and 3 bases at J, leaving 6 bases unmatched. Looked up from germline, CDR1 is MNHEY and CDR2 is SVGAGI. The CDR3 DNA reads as TGTGCCAGCAATGCGGGACAGGGTCACACTGAAGCTTTCTTT. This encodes CASNAGQGHTEAFF.

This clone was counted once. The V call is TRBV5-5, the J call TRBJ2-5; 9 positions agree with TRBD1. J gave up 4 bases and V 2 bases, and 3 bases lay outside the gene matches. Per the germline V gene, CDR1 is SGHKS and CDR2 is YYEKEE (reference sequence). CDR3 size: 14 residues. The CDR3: CASSFTGGAETQYF. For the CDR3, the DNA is TGTGCCAGCAGCTTCACAGGGGGCGCAGAGACCCAGTACTTC.

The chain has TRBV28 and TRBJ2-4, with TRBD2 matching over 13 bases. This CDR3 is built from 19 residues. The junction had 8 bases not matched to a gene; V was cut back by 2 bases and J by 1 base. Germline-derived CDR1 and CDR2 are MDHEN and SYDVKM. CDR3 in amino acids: CASSLPRTSGSFAKNIQYF. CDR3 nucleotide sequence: TGTGCCAGCAGTTTACCCCGGACTAGCGGGAGTTTTGCCAAAAACATTCAGTACTTC.

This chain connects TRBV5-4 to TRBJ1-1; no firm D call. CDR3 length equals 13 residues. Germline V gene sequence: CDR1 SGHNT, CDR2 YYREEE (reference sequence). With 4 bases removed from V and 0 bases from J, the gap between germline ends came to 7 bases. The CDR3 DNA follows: TGTGCCAGCAGCGGCTCCCTGAACACTGAAGCTTTCTTT. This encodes CASSGSLNTEAFF.

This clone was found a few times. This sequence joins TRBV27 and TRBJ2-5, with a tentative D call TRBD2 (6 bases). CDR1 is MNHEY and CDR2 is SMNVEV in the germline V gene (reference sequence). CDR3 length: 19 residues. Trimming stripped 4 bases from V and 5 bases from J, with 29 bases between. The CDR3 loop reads CASSSSLPTLLVGGETQYF. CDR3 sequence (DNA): TGTGCCAGCAGTTCCAGTCTCCCCACATTACTAGTCGGAGGGGAGACCCAGTACTTC.

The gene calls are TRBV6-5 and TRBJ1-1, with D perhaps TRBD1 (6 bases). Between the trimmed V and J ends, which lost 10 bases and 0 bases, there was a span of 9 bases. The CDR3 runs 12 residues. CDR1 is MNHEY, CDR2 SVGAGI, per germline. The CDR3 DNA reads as TGTGCCACGGACAGTATGAACACTGAAGCTTTCTTT. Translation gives CATDSMNTEAFF.